A selection of T cell receptor beta chains follows, all from one sample in a study of blood T cell repertoires in COVID-19. Sequencing used immunoSEQ multiplex PCR; TCRdb keeps in-frame clones, though not all of them. The sample has about 130,000 clones; more than 70% are singletons. The sample comprised peripheral blood. The source is a woman aged 55-70 years with acute or convalescent COVID-19. CDR3s include the opening cysteine and the closing phenylalanine or tryptophan. Fields, in order: V gene, D gene, clone size, J gene, CDR3 protein, CDR3 DNA. The D gene is left open where the match is weak. A row's size may be missing; if present it is once, few, many or a size class.

V gene: TRBV5-4
D gene: .
clone size: .
J gene: TRBJ1-2
CDR3 protein: CATQARGIPYGYTF
CDR3 DNA: TGTGCCACCCAAGCCCGCGGGATTCCCTATGGCTACACCTTC

V gene: TRBV5-4
D gene: .
clone size: .
J gene: TRBJ1-6
CDR3 protein: CASSLGGGNSPLHF
CDR3 DNA: TGTGCCAGCAGCTTGGGAGGCGGGAATTCACCCCTCCACTTT

V gene: TRBV19
D gene: TRBD2
clone size: .
J gene: TRBJ2-3
CDR3 protein: CASSPQREGTDTQYF
CDR3 DNA: TGTGCCAGTAGCCCACAGCGGGAGGGGACAGATACGCAGTATTTT

V gene: TRBV3-1/TRBV3-2
D gene: TRBD2
clone size: .
J gene: TRBJ2-2
CDR3 protein: CASNLRGWDPGLENTGELFF
CDR3 DNA: TGTGCCAGCAACCTGAGGGGTTGGGATCCGGGACTAGAGAACACCGGGGAGCTGTTTTTT

V gene: TRBV7-3
D gene: .
clone size: .
J gene: TRBJ2-2
CDR3 protein: CASSSGFNTGELFF
CDR3 DNA: TGTGCCAGCAGCTCCGGGTTCAACACCGGGGAGCTGTTTTTT

V gene: TRBV30
D gene: .
clone size: .
J gene: TRBJ1-1
CDR3 protein: CAWSETGRQGKAFF
CDR3 DNA: TGTGCCTGGAGTGAAACCGGTCGGCAGGGAAAAGCTTTCTTT

V gene: TRBV5-8
D gene: .
clone size: .
J gene: TRBJ1-5
CDR3 protein: CASSFGDTYQPQHF
CDR3 DNA: TGTGCCAGCAGCTTCGGGGACACCTATCAGCCCCAGCATTTT

V gene: TRBV5-4
D gene: TRBD1
clone size: .
J gene: TRBJ1-2
CDR3 protein: CASSFIVGTGPDGYTF
CDR3 DNA: TGTGCCAGCAGCTTCATCGTTGGGACAGGGCCTGATGGCTACACCTTC

V gene: TRBV3-1/TRBV3-2
D gene: .
clone size: .
J gene: TRBJ1-3
CDR3 protein: CASSQTTSGNTIYF
CDR3 DNA: TGTGCCAGCAGCCAAACTACCTCTGGAAACACCATATATTTT

V gene: TRBV7-9
D gene: .
clone size: .
J gene: TRBJ1-2
CDR3 protein: CASSSMDGIGLYGYTF
CDR3 DNA: TGTGCCAGCAGCTCCATGGACGGAATCGGACTATATGGCTACACCTTC

V gene: TRBV5-5
D gene: TRBD1
clone size: .
J gene: TRBJ2-7
CDR3 protein: CASSATGVLRKEQYF
CDR3 DNA: TGTGCCAGCAGCGCGACAGGGGTCCTTAGGAAAGAGCAGTACTTC

V gene: TRBV18
D gene: TRBD1
clone size: .
J gene: TRBJ1-5
CDR3 protein: CASSTGTGKYQPQHF
CDR3 DNA: TGTGCCAGCTCAACCGGGACAGGGAAGTATCAGCCCCAGCATTTT

V gene: TRBV11-2
D gene: TRBD2
clone size: .
J gene: TRBJ2-7
CDR3 protein: CASSPSSGRYYEQYF
CDR3 DNA: TGTGCCAGCAGCCCCTCTAGCGGGAGGTACTACGAGCAGTACTTC

V gene: TRBV28
D gene: TRBD1
clone size: .
J gene: TRBJ1-4
CDR3 protein: CASSLSGTDEKLFF
CDR3 DNA: TGTGCCAGCAGTTTATCGGGGACAGACGAAAAACTGTTTTTT

V gene: TRBV10-3
D gene: .
clone size: .
J gene: TRBJ1-5
CDR3 protein: CAISESGSQQPQHF
CDR3 DNA: TGTGCCATCAGTGAGTCTGGCTCTCAGCAGCCCCAGCATTTT

V gene: TRBV5-6
D gene: .
clone size: .
J gene: TRBJ1-3
CDR3 protein: CASSPQVGGNTIYF
CDR3 DNA: TGTGCCAGCAGCCCGCAAGTGGGCGGAAACACCATATATTTT

V gene: TRBV18
D gene: .
clone size: many
J gene: TRBJ1-1
CDR3 protein: CASSPFPGNTEAFF
CDR3 DNA: TGTGCCAGCTCACCATTCCCGGGGAACACTGAAGCTTTCTTT

V gene: TRBV28
D gene: .
clone size: .
J gene: TRBJ1-1
CDR3 protein: CASSTKPGTLNTEAFF
CDR3 DNA: TGTGCCAGCAGTACCAAACCAGGGACTCTGAACACTGAAGCTTTCTTT

V gene: TRBV5-5
D gene: TRBD2
clone size: .
J gene: TRBJ2-1
CDR3 protein: CASSLLGTSGLNEQFF
CDR3 DNA: TGTGCCAGCAGCTTGTTAGGGACTAGCGGGCTCAATGAGCAGTTCTTC

V gene: TRBV3-1/TRBV3-2
D gene: TRBD2
clone size: .
J gene: TRBJ2-1
CDR3 protein: CASSQVGTSGREGQFF
CDR3 DNA: TGTGCCAGCAGCCAAGTAGGGACTAGCGGGAGAGAGGGGCAGTTCTTC

V gene: TRBV3-1/TRBV3-2
D gene: .
clone size: .
J gene: TRBJ1-1
CDR3 protein: CASSLLGGALMNTEAFF
CDR3 DNA: TGTGCCAGCAGCCTCTTGGGGGGGGCGTTAATGAACACTGAAGCTTTCTTT

V gene: TRBV10-1
D gene: TRBD2
clone size: .
J gene: TRBJ2-2
CDR3 protein: CASSDRLAGSSHAGELFF
CDR3 DNA: TGCGCCAGCAGTGACAGGCTAGCGGGTTCCTCTCATGCCGGGGAGCTGTTTTTT

V gene: TRBV27
D gene: .
clone size: .
J gene: TRBJ1-1
CDR3 protein: CASSTVEGPAEAFF
CDR3 DNA: TGTGCCAGCAGTACAGTTGAGGGCCCCGCTGAAGCTTTCTTT

V gene: TRBV27
D gene: .
clone size: .
J gene: TRBJ1-2
CDR3 protein: CASSLSLTGGYTF
CDR3 DNA: TGTGCCAGCAGTTTATCGTTAACAGGCGGCTACACCTTC

V gene: TRBV6-1
D gene: TRBD2
clone size: .
J gene: TRBJ2-1
CDR3 protein: CASSVAGGGNEQFF
CDR3 DNA: TGTGCCAGCAGTGTAGCGGGAGGCGGCAATGAGCAGTTCTTC

V gene: TRBV5-1
D gene: TRBD2
clone size: once
J gene: TRBJ2-1
CDR3 protein: CASSLLSSGSSNEQFF
CDR3 DNA: TGCGCCAGCAGCTTGTTGTCTAGCGGGAGTAGCAATGAGCAGTTCTTC

V gene: TRBV13
D gene: TRBD1
clone size: .
J gene: TRBJ1-1
CDR3 protein: CASSLLGQGGTEAFF
CDR3 DNA: TGTGCCAGCAGCTTACTTGGACAGGGCGGAACTGAAGCTTTCTTT

V gene: TRBV5-6
D gene: .
clone size: .
J gene: TRBJ2-3
CDR3 protein: CASSLGRIYTDTQYF
CDR3 DNA: TGTGCCAGCAGCTTGGGCAGGATTTACACAGATACGCAGTATTTT

V gene: TRBV5-6
D gene: TRBD1
clone size: .
J gene: TRBJ1-5
CDR3 protein: CASSMGQRNQPQHF
CDR3 DNA: TGTGCCAGCAGCATGGGACAGAGAAATCAGCCCCAGCATTTT

V gene: TRBV7-3
D gene: TRBD1
clone size: .
J gene: TRBJ1-6
CDR3 protein: CASSPGQGWNSPLHF
CDR3 DNA: TGTGCCAGCAGCCCAGGACAGGGATGGAATTCACCCCTCCACTTT

V gene: TRBV29-1
D gene: TRBD1
clone size: .
J gene: TRBJ1-2
CDR3 protein: CSVDRRDRGQTGNYGYTF
CDR3 DNA: TGCAGCGTTGACCGCCGGGACAGGGGGCAAACTGGCAACTATGGCTACACCTTC

V gene: TRBV7-3
D gene: TRBD2
clone size: .
J gene: TRBJ2-5
CDR3 protein: CASSLAGVQETQYF
CDR3 DNA: TGTGCCAGCAGCTTAGCGGGGGTCCAAGAGACCCAGTACTTC

V gene: TRBV30
D gene: .
clone size: .
J gene: TRBJ1-1
CDR3 protein: CAWSPVTGRNTEAFF
CDR3 DNA: TGTGCCTGGAGTCCCGTAACAGGAAGGAACACTGAAGCTTTCTTT

V gene: TRBV27
D gene: TRBD1
clone size: .
J gene: TRBJ2-1
CDR3 protein: CARRNGTVYNEQFF
CDR3 DNA: TGTGCCAGAAGAAACGGGACAGTTTACAATGAGCAGTTCTTC

V gene: TRBV6-2/TRBV6-3
D gene: .
clone size: few
J gene: TRBJ1-1
CDR3 protein: CASSLRVGFTEAFF
CDR3 DNA: TGTGCCAGCAGTCTCCGGGTCGGTTTCACTGAAGCTTTCTTT

V gene: TRBV21-1
D gene: .
clone size: .
J gene: TRBJ1-2
CDR3 protein: CASSTRDRGLADYGYTF
CDR3 DNA: TGTGCCAGCAGCACCCGGGACAGGGGGCTTGCGGACTATGGCTACACCTTC

V gene: TRBV27
D gene: TRBD2
clone size: .
J gene: TRBJ2-1
CDR3 protein: CASSRPLAGTNEQFF
CDR3 DNA: TGTGCCAGCAGTCGACCACTAGCGGGTACCAATGAGCAGTTCTTC

V gene: TRBV9
D gene: TRBD2
clone size: .
J gene: TRBJ2-2
CDR3 protein: CASSDTSGSYTGELFF
CDR3 DNA: TGTGCCAGCAGCGATACTAGCGGTTCCTACACCGGGGAGCTGTTTTTT

V gene: TRBV5-1
D gene: .
clone size: .
J gene: TRBJ2-1
CDR3 protein: CASSLGKRPYNEQFF
CDR3 DNA: TGCGCCAGCAGCTTGGGAAAGCGCCCCTACAATGAGCAGTTCTTC

V gene: TRBV5-1
D gene: .
clone size: .
J gene: TRBJ2-7
CDR3 protein: CASSRAGGGSGDEQYF
CDR3 DNA: TGCGCCAGCAGCCGAGCTGGGGGCGGGAGTGGCGACGAGCAGTACTTC

V gene: TRBV5-1
D gene: .
clone size: .
J gene: TRBJ1-3
CDR3 protein: CASSLGGGNTIYF
CDR3 DNA: TGCGCCAGCAGCTTGGGGGGCGGAAACACCATATATTTT

V gene: TRBV28
D gene: .
clone size: .
J gene: TRBJ1-5
CDR3 protein: CASRGPNQPQHF
CDR3 DNA: TGTGCCAGCAGGGGGCCGAATCAGCCCCAGCATTTT

V gene: TRBV5-1
D gene: TRBD2
clone size: .
J gene: TRBJ2-3
CDR3 protein: CASSLNQAGALTDTQYF
CDR3 DNA: TGCGCCAGCAGCTTGAATCAAGCGGGAGCTCTCACAGATACGCAGTATTTT

V gene: TRBV7-2
D gene: .
clone size: .
J gene: TRBJ2-5
CDR3 protein: CASSLAQRRETQYF
CDR3 DNA: TGTGCCAGCAGCTTAGCGCAGAGGCGAGAGACCCAGTACTTC

V gene: TRBV9
D gene: TRBD2
clone size: .
J gene: TRBJ2-1
CDR3 protein: CASSVGLAGVGEQFF
CDR3 DNA: TGTGCCAGCAGCGTAGGGCTAGCGGGAGTTGGTGAGCAGTTCTTC

V gene: TRBV19
D gene: .
clone size: few
J gene: TRBJ1-6
CDR3 protein: CASSILGTPDNSPLHF
CDR3 DNA: TGTGCCAGTAGTATCTTGGGGACACCGGATAATTCACCCCTCCACTTT

V gene: TRBV12-3/TRBV12-4
D gene: .
clone size: .
J gene: TRBJ2-3
CDR3 protein: CASTTLTDTQYF
CDR3 DNA: TGTGCCAGCACCACTCTCACAGATACGCAGTATTTT

V gene: TRBV5-1
D gene: TRBD1
clone size: .
J gene: TRBJ1-4
CDR3 protein: CASSDRQGAYEKLFF
CDR3 DNA: TGCGCCAGCAGCGACCGACAGGGGGCGTATGAAAAACTGTTTTTT

V gene: TRBV10-1
D gene: .
clone size: .
J gene: TRBJ2-2
CDR3 protein: CASSELGELFF
CDR3 DNA: TGCGCCAGCAGTGAACTCGGGGAGCTGTTTTTT

V gene: TRBV7-6
D gene: .
clone size: .
J gene: TRBJ1-1
CDR3 protein: CASSASLNTEAFF
CDR3 DNA: TGTGCCAGCAGCGCGAGTCTGAACACTGAAGCTTTCTTT

V gene: TRBV5-8
D gene: .
clone size: .
J gene: TRBJ2-4
CDR3 protein: CASSLDVGRGAKNIQYF
CDR3 DNA: TGTGCCAGCAGCTTGGACGTGGGAAGGGGAGCCAAAAACATTCAGTACTTC

V gene: TRBV2
D gene: TRBD1
clone size: .
J gene: TRBJ1-5
CDR3 protein: CASSGRDRSQHF
CDR3 DNA: TGTGCCAGCAGTGGCCGGGACAGGTCCCAGCATTTT

V gene: TRBV28
D gene: .
clone size: .
J gene: TRBJ2-3
CDR3 protein: CASANVGDTQYF
CDR3 DNA: TGTGCCAGCGCGAACGTTGGAGATACGCAGTATTTT

V gene: TRBV5-1
D gene: TRBD2
clone size: .
J gene: TRBJ2-1
CDR3 protein: CASSLESSGASSYNEQFF
CDR3 DNA: TGCGCCAGCAGCTTGGAATCTAGCGGGGCCAGCTCCTACAATGAGCAGTTCTTC